This T cell receptor (beta chain) derives from a study of CD8 T cells in Susac syndrome (dated by TCRdb to between 2018 and 2021). In the study overall: Repertoire sequencing was used to test whether CD8+ T cell activation and differentiation in Susac syndrome was antigen driven.

Of note for this clonotype: The antigen it recognizes is unknown. The sample holds no much larger clone one base away, and base qualities are not on file.

RNA was extracted using the RNeasy kit, and roughly 0.45 to 1 microgram was reverse transcribed with random hexamers. The immunoSEQ multiplex PCR assay, which covers 54 Vbeta and 13 Jbeta segments, was used to amplify TCR beta CDR3 regions. Bias from PCR amplification was corrected by using a synthetic template baseline for primer optimization and for computational correction. The study's own analysis went as follows. Only productive sequences were kept, with reads annotated to V, D and J genes according to IMGT and analyzed in immunoSEQ Analyzer. Clonality was calculated as one minus the Shannon entropy normalized by log2 of the number of productive unique sequences. For each patient and control, public and private clones were evaluated within the 100 most prevalent clones. Clones were defined as Susac-specific if absent from the healthy and MS cohorts, from some 1,000 published viral clones and from other ImmuneACCESS disease sequences. TCRdb reanalyzed the raw reads on its own, using fastp at Q25 for trimming and MiXCR for clone calling, and kept in-frame beta chains. Rows merge per CDR3 protein into single entries with the most common DNA and genes. TCRdb's processing, not the authors' own work, is the source of the V and J calls. This sample lists hundreds of thousands of distinct CDR3 sequences; around 93% were detected once. The ten largest clones take up around 0.067% of the sample.

Peripheral blood CD8+ and CD4+ T cells from healthy donors, Susac syndrome patients and multiple sclerosis patients were profiled by high-throughput TCR beta sequencing. The multiple sclerosis controls were treatment-naive patients whose relapsing-remitting disease, either stable or active, fulfilled the revised McDonald criteria. CD8+ TEMRA cells were enriched by FACS, while bulk CD8+ and CD4+ T cells were purified by magnetic negative isolation. Blood was collected in EDTA tubes and processed within 24 hours, with PBMCs isolated through density gradient centrifugation. PBMCs intended for TCR sequencing were cryopreserved in liquid nitrogen and thawed later in a water bath at 37 degrees C. The sorted or isolated CD4+, CD8+ and CD8+ TEMRA cells had a purity of 90% or higher. The study at large found these results: The number of individuals in the TCR sequencing and HLA analysis was recognized as being relatively small.

The sample was CD4+ T cells from PBMCs. The clonotype was recovered from a human donor with multiple sclerosis.

The nucleotide sequence reads TGTGCCAGCAGCTTAGCGCTCGGCGGGCAAGAGACCCAGTACTTC. Translated, this gives CASSLALGGQETQYF. The V and J segments used are TRBV7-9 and TRBJ2-5; the D gene is perhaps TRBD2, from 5 matching bases. The CDR3, from cysteine to phenylalanine, totals 15 residues. Kept here is only the CDR3 DNA, which spans 45 bases and is read in frame from base 1. CDR1 and CDR2, per the germline V gene (reference sequence), are SEHNR and FQNEAQ. The V end loses 0 bases and the J end loses 2 bases, and a stretch of 10 bases separates them.